Below, 10 T cell receptor beta chains from the same sample are listed, as sequenced in a study of blood T cell repertoires in COVID-19. The data were produced by immunoSEQ multiplex PCR, yet TCRdb's version contains in-frame clones alone and is incomplete. The sample has 650,000 to 800,000 clones, 85% to 90% seen once. Sequenced sample: peripheral blood. These TCRs come from a woman aged 18-30 years with acute or convalescent COVID-19.

The chain carries TRBV30 and TRBJ2-1; 7 bases are a match to TRBD1. The V gene's germline CDR1 is GTSNPN and CDR2 SVGIG (reference sequence). V was clipped by 2 bases and J by 5 bases; unmatched bases: 3. The CDR3 is made up of 13 amino acids. The CDR3 loop reads CAWSLGTDNEQFF. CDR3 DNA sequence: TGTGCCTGGAGTTTGGGGACAGACAATGAGCAGTTCTTC.

The chain recombines TRBV28 with TRBJ1-1, with D perhaps TRBD1 (5 bases). The germline gives CDR1 MDHEN, CDR2 SYDVKM. Trimming removed 3 bases at V and 4 bases at J, with 12 bases between. The CDR3 loop spans 14 amino acids. The CDR3 coding sequence is TGTGCCAGCAGTTTCTCGGGGGAGGGCACTGAAGCTTTCTTT. It encodes CASSFSGEGTEAFF.

The count of this clone is one. The chain combines TRBV14 with TRBJ1-1; D uncertain. From germline, CDR1 is SGHDN and CDR2 FVKESK. The CDR3 is made up of 11 amino acids. V was shortened by 2 bases and J by 6 bases, with 4 bases between the two germline ends. CDR3 in DNA: TGTGCCAGCAGCCAAAGAGCTGAAGCTTTCTTT. It codes for CASSQRAEAFF. Filled out from reference TRBV14 and TRBJ1-1, the complete variable domain reads EAGVTQFPSHSVIEKGQTVTLRCDPISGHDNLYWYRRVMGKEIKFLLHFVKESKQDESGMPNNRFLAERTGGTYSTLKVQPAELEDSGVYFCASSQRAEAFFGQGTRLTVV.

The genes are TRBV29-1 and TRBJ1-1, with TRBD1 identical over 8 bases. Looked up from germline, CDR1 is SQVTM and CDR2 is ANQGSEA. The CDR3 extends over 12 amino acids. The CDR3 protein is CPRGLVDTEAFF. The CDR3 nucleotides are TGCCCCAGGGGGCTGGTGGACACTGAAGCTTTCTTT.

V gene TRBV24-1 combines with J gene TRBJ2-1; the D gene is possibly TRBD1 (5 bases). Germline V gene lookup returns CDR1 KGHDR and CDR2 SFDVKD. This CDR3 comprises 15 residues. Trimming removed 4 bases from V and 4 bases from J, with 13 bases in between. The CDR3 DNA reads as TGTGCCACCAGTGACCCAAGGACACAATACAATGAGCAGTTCTTC. It specifies CATSDPRTQYNEQFF.

Only one count was recorded for this clone. The chain joins TRBV11-3 to TRBJ2-1, with D maybe TRBD1 (6 bases). Germline V CDR1 and CDR2: SGHNT, YENEEA. V was shortened by 6 bases and J by 2 bases, with 14 bases between the two germline ends. This CDR3 is built from 15 residues. The CDR3 here is CASSPPGVPYNEQFF. CDR3 nucleotide sequence: TGTGCCAGCAGTCCCCCAGGGGTACCCTACAATGAGCAGTTCTTC.

This clone was found once. The chain carries TRBV11-2 and TRBJ1-5; no definite D call. The V gene lost 1 base and the J gene lost 1 base, with 8 bases spanning the gap. The germline gives CDR1 SGHAT, CDR2 FQNNGV. CDR3 size: 15 residues. The CDR3 sequence: CASSLGAASNQPQHF. In DNA form, the CDR3 reads TGTGCCAGCAGCTTAGGGGCCGCGAGCAATCAGCCCCAGCATTTT.

This chain connects TRBV9 to TRBJ1-4; D uncertain. This CDR3 contains 15 residues. In germline, CDR1 is SGDLS, CDR2 YYNGEE. V lost 0 bases and J lost 7, with 13 bases in between. CDR3 coding DNA: TGTGCCAGCAGCGTAGAGGCGGGGTTAGTTGAAAAACTGTTTTTT. This sequence encodes CASSVEAGLVEKLFF.

V and J are TRBV6-2 or TRBV6-3 and TRBJ2-7; D gene ambiguous. The CDR3 spans 14 residues. The germline V gene has CDR1 MNHEY and CDR2 SVGEGT. Between the trimmed V and J ends, which lost 2 bases and 0 bases, there was a span of 8 bases. CDR3 sequence: CASSYPEDSYEQYF. CDR3 DNA: TGTGCCAGCAGTTACCCTGAGGACTCCTACGAGCAGTACTTC.

The chain carries TRBV18 and TRBJ1-1, with 12 bases lining up with TRBD1. The CDR3 runs to 17 residues. The germline V gene encodes CDR1 KGHSH and CDR2 LQKENI. J was trimmed by 5 bases and V by 0 bases; bases with no gene match: 7. The CDR3 is CASSPPGDRGLGTEAFF. The CDR3 DNA is TGTGCCAGCTCACCACCAGGGGACAGGGGGCTGGGAACTGAAGCTTTCTTT.